This T cell receptor (beta chain) was observed in a study of shared clonotypes between healthy human individuals. Study results and caveats: Despite large depth, sorted-subset datasets appeared incompletely sequenced.

Produced via immunoSEQ multiplex PCR; TCRdb's table is partial and in-frame only. The sample consists of approximately 940,000 clones, approximately 80% of them appearing once. To note about this clone: Its antigen is still unknown.

A split of CD4+ cells into CD45RA+ naive and CD45RA-negative memory subsets was performed. The receptor's source is a man aged 18 to 35 in good health. Sequencing was done on a sample of memory CD4+ T cells sorted from blood. Subset of the sample: CD45RA-negative fraction.

CDR3 sequence (DNA): TGTGCCAGCAGTGCGGGGACAGTAGCTTCAGATACGCAGTATTTT. Amino acids: CASSAGTVASDTQYF. The J gene is TRBJ2-3, the V gene TRBV5-6, with D possibly being TRBD1 (7 bases). Germline V gene lookup returns CDR1 SGHDT and CDR2 YYEEEE. The CDR3 sequence is 15 residues long. Trimming pared 5 bases from V and 4 bases from J, leaving 17 bases between.